This passage covers 5 T cell receptor beta chains from one sample sequenced in a study of response to subunit inactivated influenza vaccine. TCRdb ran MiXCR on the RT-PCR reads and lists one entry per CDR3 protein. The profile shows 600,000 to 850,000 distinct CDR3 sequences, about 14% of them singletons. The sequencing here drew on PBMCs from blood, taken around 14 days before vaccination. The origin of the receptors is a man aged 45-65 years who received an inactivated influenza vaccine.

V and J are TRBV2 and TRBJ2-7, with 8 bases that match TRBD1. V gave up 8 bases and J gave up 0 bases; unmatched junction bases: 6. The CDR3 has 14 residues. Looked up from germline, CDR1 is SNHLY and CDR2 is FYNNEI. The CDR3 DNA sequence: TGTGCCAGCCACAGGGGGGCCTACTCCTACGAGCAGTACTTC. Its translation is CASHRGAYSYEQYF.

The chain links TRBV11-3 to TRBJ2-3; 11 nucleotides agree with TRBD2. The CDR3 has 15 residues. Germline CDR1 is SGHNT and CDR2 is YENEEA. Trimming cost V 5 bases and J 6 bases; bases outside gene matches: 7. CDR3 in DNA: TGTGCCAGCAGCACGACTAGCGGGACTGCGGATACGCAGTATTTT. Its translation is CASSTTSGTADTQYF.

A few counts support this clonotype. This chain links TRBV5-1 with TRBJ2-3; 12 bases align to TRBD2. Germline V gives CDR1 SGHRS, CDR2 YFSETQ. The CDR3 runs to 18 residues. V shed 4 bases and J 4 bases; nucleotides not matched to a gene: 13. The CDR3 spells CASSVGLAGSLFPDTQYF. The CDR3 coding sequence is TGCGCCAGCAGCGTTGGACTAGCGGGATCCCTTTTCCCAGATACGCAGTATTTT.

The V call is TRBV6-2 or TRBV6-3, the J call TRBJ1-1; D not resolved. The V end was cut by 5 bases, the J end by 5 bases, with 9 bases between. The CDR3 has 12 amino acids. CDR1 and CDR2 (germline): MNHEY, SVGEGT. Here the CDR3 reads CASSDRRTEAFF. CDR3 bases: TGTGCCAGCAGTGACCGCAGGACTGAAGCTTTCTTT.

There are a few counts of this clonotype. CDR3 sequence: CASSLAQAHTEAFF. The DNA for the CDR3 is TGTGCCAGCAGCTTAGCGCAGGCCCACACTGAAGCTTTCTTT. The V gene is TRBV7-9, the J gene TRBJ1-1; D gene ambiguous. Trimming cost V 0 bases and J 3 bases, with 8 bases left between them. Per germline, CDR1 SEHNR and CDR2 FQNEAQ (reference sequence). The CDR3 runs 14 residues.